These 11 T cell receptor beta chains originate from one sample sequenced in a study of human T cells and chemical hapten exposure. TCRdb analysed the RACE reads with MiXCR anew, one entry per CDR3 protein. The sample has 350,000 to 400,000 distinct CDR3 sequences; approximately 5.1% are singletons. Time point given: pre-sensitization, week 0. Treatment in this sample: therapeutic diphenylcyclopropenone sensitization with weekly scalp DPC. This sample comprised whole blood, obtained in connection with sensitization to the hapten diphenylcyclopropenone (DPC). Every receptor here comes from a woman between 45 and 65 years old with alopecia areata. Some clones in this sample may be carry-over from other donors' samples.

The sample holds many counts of this clonotype. The chain recombines TRBV12-3 or TRBV12-4 with TRBJ2-5; 7 bases map to TRBD1. The V gene end was trimmed by 5 bases and the J gene end by 5 bases; junction bases not matched to a gene: 14. This CDR3 spans 16 amino acids. Here the CDR3 reads CASSPLTGAPPETQYF. CDR3 nucleotide sequence: TGTGCCAGCAGTCCACTCACAGGGGCACCCCCTGAGACCCAGTACTTC.

At least ten counts were recorded for this clonotype. The CDR3 bases are TGTGCCAGCAGTTTGGGACAGCTGAGCTCCTACAATGAGCAGTTCTTC. It translates to CASSLGQLSSYNEQFF. The chain has TRBV28 and TRBJ2-1; 7 bases line up with TRBD1. V was pared by 3 bases and J by 0 bases, with 5 bases of the junction left unmatched. The germline V gene has CDR1 MDHEN and CDR2 SYDVKM. The length of the CDR3 is 16 residues. The full variable domain, in which reference TRBV28 and TRBJ2-1 provide the parts outside the CDR3, is DVKVTQSSRYLVKRTGEKVFLECVQDMDHENMFWYRQDPGLGLRLIYFSYDVKMKEKGDIPEGYSVSREKKERFSLILESASTNQTSMYLCASSLGQLSSYNEQFFGPGTRLTVL.

This clonotype was counted many times. The rearrangement uses TRBV12-3 or TRBV12-4 and TRBJ1-4; D perhaps matches TRBD1 (5 bases). The germline V and J ends were trimmed by 6 bases and 0 bases, with 11 bases remaining between them. The CDR3 sequence is 15 residues long. The CDR3 region is CASSRQTTTNEKLFF. The CDR3 DNA reads TGTGCCAGCAGCAGACAGACAACAACTAATGAAAAACTGTTTTTT.

The chain links TRBV29-1 to TRBJ1-1; D may be TRBD1 (6 bases). In germline, CDR1 is SQVTM, CDR2 ANQGSEA. Trimming stripped 6 bases from V and 5 bases from J, with 16 bases between. The CDR3 consists of 13 residues. This CDR3 is CSVAGVLRTEAFF. The CDR3 DNA reads TGCAGCGTAGCAGGGGTTTTAAGGACTGAAGCTTTCTTT.

This clonotype was detected ten times or more. The CDR3 DNA reads TGTGCCAGCAGCTTAAAGGGGGCCGGCTACACCTTC. This sequence encodes CASSLKGAGYTF. This rearrangement joins TRBV7-9 to TRBJ1-2; TRBD1 agrees at 7 bases. Germline lookup yields CDR1 SEHNR and CDR2 FQNEAQ (reference sequence). This CDR3 region has 12 residues. J gave up 8 bases and V 2 bases, and 2 bases lay outside the gene matches. The full variable domain, in which reference TRBV7-9 and TRBJ1-2 provide the parts outside the CDR3, is DTGVSQNPRHKITKRGQNVTFRCDPISEHNRLYWYRQTLGQGPEFLTYFQNEAQLEKSRLLSDRFSAERPKGSFSTLEIQRTEQGDSAMYLCASSLKGAGYTFGSGTRLTVV.

Ten or more counts support this clonotype. CDR3 sequence (DNA): TGCAGTGCTAGAGTTCCGGGACACATCTCCTACAATGAGCAGTTCTTC. This codes for CSARVPGHISYNEQFF. The genes are TRBV20-1 and TRBJ2-1; possible D gene TRBD1, 6 bases. The CDR3 is made up of 16 amino acids. V lost 1 base and J 0 bases, leaving 13 bases between the germline ends. Germline CDR1 DFQATT, CDR2 SNEGSKA (reference sequence).

This clonotype was seen at least ten times. The V and J genes are TRBV5-5 and TRBJ2-3, with D hard to call. The V gene lost 4 bases and the J gene lost 6 bases, with 21 bases spanning the gap. CDR1 SGHKS and CDR2 YYEKEE come from the germline V gene (reference sequence). The CDR3 is made up of 16 amino acids. Here the CDR3 reads CASSPWAQPGSDTQYF. The CDR3 DNA sequence: TGTGCCAGCAGCCCGTGGGCTCAACCTGGATCCGATACGCAGTATTTT.

The chain has TRBV5-1 and TRBJ1-4, with 7 bases matching TRBD1. V dropped 0 bases and J dropped 4; count of bases not matched to a gene: 6. Germline lookup yields CDR1 SGHRS and CDR2 YFSETQ. The CDR3 runs to 16 residues. In DNA, the CDR3 is TGCGCCAGCAGCTTGGAGGCAGGGGGTCTTAATGAAAAACTGTTTTTT. Protein product: CASSLEAGGLNEKLFF.

This clonotype was seen at least ten times. V and J are TRBV5-6 and TRBJ1-1, with no clear D. Trimming removed 3 bases at V and 10 bases at J, with 22 bases between. Germline assignment: CDR1 SGHDT and CDR2 YYEEEE. The CDR3 extends over 15 amino acids. The CDR3 loop reads CASSSGGRSLGGAFF. CDR3 sequence (DNA): TGTGCCAGCAGCTCGGGTGGCAGATCCTTAGGTGGAGCTTTCTTT.

This clonotype was picked up many times. V is TRBV20-1 and J is TRBJ2-7; D unclear. Germline CDR1 DFQATT, CDR2 SNEGSKA (reference sequence). The V end lost 5 bases, the J end lost 4 bases, and 18 bases lay between the germline ends. This CDR3 spans 14 amino acids. In DNA form, the CDR3 reads TGCAGTGCTTTGCTCGCCTCGAGAGAATACGAGCAGTACTTC. Translated: CSALLASREYEQYF.

In its sample, this clonotype was seen many times. The chain is built from TRBV12-5 and TRBJ2-1, with D possibly matching TRBD1 (7 bases). The CDR3 runs to 13 residues. In germline, CDR1 is LGHNT, CDR2 FRNRAP. The V end was cut by 7 bases, the J end by 9 bases, with 16 bases between. The CDR3 loop reads CASAGAGGLEQFF. The DNA of the CDR3 is TGTGCTAGTGCAGGGGCAGGGGGACTTGAGCAGTTCTTC.